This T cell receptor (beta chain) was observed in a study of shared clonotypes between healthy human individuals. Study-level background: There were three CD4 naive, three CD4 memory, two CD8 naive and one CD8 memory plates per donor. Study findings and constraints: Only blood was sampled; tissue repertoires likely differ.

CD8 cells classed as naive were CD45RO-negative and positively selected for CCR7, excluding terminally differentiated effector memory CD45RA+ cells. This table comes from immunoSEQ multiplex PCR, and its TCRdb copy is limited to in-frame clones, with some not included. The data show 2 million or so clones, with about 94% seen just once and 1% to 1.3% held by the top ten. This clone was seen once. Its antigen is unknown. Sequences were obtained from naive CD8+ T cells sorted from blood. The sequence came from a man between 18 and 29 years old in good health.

The CDR3 loop is CASSPAMGEQYF. The CDR3 region has the DNA TGTGCCAGCAGCCCCGCCATGGGGGAGCAGTACTTC. The chain joins TRBV7-9 to TRBJ2-7, with D uncertain. The V end lost 5 bases, the J end lost 7 bases, and 12 bases lay between the germline ends. The CDR3 extends over 12 amino acids. Germline V lookup: CDR1 SEHNR, CDR2 FQNEAQ (reference sequence).